This T cell receptor beta chain was sequenced during a study of response to subunit inactivated influenza vaccine. TCRdb ran MiXCR on the RT-PCR reads and lists one entry per CDR3 protein. The sample lists 450,000 to 700,000 distinct CDR3 sequences, about 15% occurring once. This clonotype has just a few counts. The V gene's germline CDR1 is LGHNA and CDR2 YSLEER. The V and J ends lost 1 base and 3 bases, in that order; junction bases with no gene match: 5. This CDR3 comprises 16 residues. This receptor was identified in a man between 45 and 60 years old who received an inactivated influenza vaccine. This specimen consisted of PBMCs from blood, obtained less than 13 days after vaccination. J is TRBJ2-1 and V is TRBV4-3, with TRBD1 identical over 8 bases. The CDR3 DNA sequence: TGCGCCAGCAGCCAAGGACCCGGGACAGGCTACAATGAGCAGTTCTTC. Its translation: CASSQGPGTGYNEQFF.